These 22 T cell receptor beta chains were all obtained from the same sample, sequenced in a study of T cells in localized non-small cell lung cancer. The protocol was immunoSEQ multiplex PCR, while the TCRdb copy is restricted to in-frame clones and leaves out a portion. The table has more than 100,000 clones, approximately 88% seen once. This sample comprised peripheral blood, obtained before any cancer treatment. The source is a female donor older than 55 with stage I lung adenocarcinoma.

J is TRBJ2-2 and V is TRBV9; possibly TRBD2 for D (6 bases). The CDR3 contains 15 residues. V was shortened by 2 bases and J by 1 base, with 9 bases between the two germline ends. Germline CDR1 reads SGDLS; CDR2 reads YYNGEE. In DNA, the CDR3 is TGTGCCAGCAGCGTGCCAGCGGGGAACACCGGGGAGCTGTTTTTT. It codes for CASSVPAGNTGELFF.

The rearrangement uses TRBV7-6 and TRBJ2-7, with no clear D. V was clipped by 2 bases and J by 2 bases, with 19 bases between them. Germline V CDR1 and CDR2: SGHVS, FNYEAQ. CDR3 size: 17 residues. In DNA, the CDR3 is TGTGCCAGCAGCTTACGGGTCGGGCGTGAGATTACCTACGAGCAGTACTTC. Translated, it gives CASSLRVGREITYEQYF.

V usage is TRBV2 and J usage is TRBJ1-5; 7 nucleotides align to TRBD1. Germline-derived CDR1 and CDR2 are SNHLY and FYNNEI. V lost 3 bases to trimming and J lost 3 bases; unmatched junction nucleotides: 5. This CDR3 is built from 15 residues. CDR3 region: CASSDRGQFNQPQHF. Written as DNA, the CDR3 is TGTGCCAGCAGTGATAGGGGACAGTTCAATCAGCCCCAGCATTTT.

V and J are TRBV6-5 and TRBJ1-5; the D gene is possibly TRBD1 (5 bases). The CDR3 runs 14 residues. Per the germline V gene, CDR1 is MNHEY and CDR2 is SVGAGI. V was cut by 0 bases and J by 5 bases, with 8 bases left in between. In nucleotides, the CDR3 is TGTGCCAGCAGTTACTCCCTGGGGGATCAGCCCCAGCATTTT. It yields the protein CASSYSLGDQPQHF.

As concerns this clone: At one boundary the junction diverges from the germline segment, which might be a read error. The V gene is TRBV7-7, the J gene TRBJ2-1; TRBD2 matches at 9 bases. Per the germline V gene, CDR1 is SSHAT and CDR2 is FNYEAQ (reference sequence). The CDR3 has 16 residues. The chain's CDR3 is CASSQSWSSGASEQFF. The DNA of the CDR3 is TGTGCTAGCAGCCAAAGTTGGTCTAGCGGGGCCTCGGAGCAGTTCTTC.

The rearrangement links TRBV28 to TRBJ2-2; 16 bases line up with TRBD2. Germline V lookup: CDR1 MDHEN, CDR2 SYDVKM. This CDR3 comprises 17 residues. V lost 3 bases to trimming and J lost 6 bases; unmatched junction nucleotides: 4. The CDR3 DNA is TGTGCCAGCAGTTTGGGACTAGCGGGAGGGGTTGCCGGGGAGCTGTTTTTT. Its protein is CASSLGLAGGVAGELFF.

This chain's CDR3 is CASSRRGDTQYF. As DNA, the CDR3 is TGTGCCAGCAGCCGACGGGGGGATACGCAGTATTTT. This sequence joins TRBV7-9 and TRBJ2-3; tentatively, D is TRBD2 (6 bases). Germline CDR1 reads SEHNR; CDR2 reads FQNEAQ (reference sequence). V gave up 5 bases and J gave up 6 bases, with 9 bases separating them. This CDR3 is built from 12 residues.

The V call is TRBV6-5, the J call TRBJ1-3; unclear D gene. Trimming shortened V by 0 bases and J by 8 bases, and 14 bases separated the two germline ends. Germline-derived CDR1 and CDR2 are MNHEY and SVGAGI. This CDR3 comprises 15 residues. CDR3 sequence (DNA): TGTGCCAGCAGTTACTCGAACCCGAAGAGGGACACCATATATTTT. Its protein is CASSYSNPKRDTIYF.

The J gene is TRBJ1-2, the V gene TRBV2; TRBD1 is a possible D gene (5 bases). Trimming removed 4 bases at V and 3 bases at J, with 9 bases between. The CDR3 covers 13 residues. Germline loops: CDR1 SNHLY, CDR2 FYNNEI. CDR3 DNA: TGTGCCAGCAGTGTGGGAGGGGACTATGGCTACACCTTC. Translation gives CASSVGGDYGYTF.

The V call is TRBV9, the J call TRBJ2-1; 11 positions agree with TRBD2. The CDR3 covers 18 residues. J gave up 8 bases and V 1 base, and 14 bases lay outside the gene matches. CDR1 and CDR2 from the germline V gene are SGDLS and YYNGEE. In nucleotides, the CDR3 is TGTGCCAGCAGCGTACCAACTAGCGGGAGAAATGAGGGACATGAGCAGTTCTTC. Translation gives CASSVPTSGRNEGHEQFF.

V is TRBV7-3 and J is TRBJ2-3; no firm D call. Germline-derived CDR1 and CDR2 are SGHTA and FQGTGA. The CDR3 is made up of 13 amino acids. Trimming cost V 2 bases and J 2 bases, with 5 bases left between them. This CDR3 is CASSLVTTDTQYF. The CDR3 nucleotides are TGTGCCAGCAGCTTAGTCACCACAGATACGCAGTATTTT. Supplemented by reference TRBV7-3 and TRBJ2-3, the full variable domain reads GAGVSQTPSNKVTEKGKYVELRCDPISGHTALYWYRQSLGQGPEFLIYFQGTGAADDSGLPNDRFFAVRPEGSVSTLKIQRTERGDSAVYLCASSLVTTDTQYFGPGTRLTVL.

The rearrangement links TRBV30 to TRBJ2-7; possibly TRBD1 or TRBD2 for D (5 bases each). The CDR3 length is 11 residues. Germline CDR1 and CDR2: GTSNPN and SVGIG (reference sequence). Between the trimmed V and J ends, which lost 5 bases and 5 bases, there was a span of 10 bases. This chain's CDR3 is CAWLGVNEQYF. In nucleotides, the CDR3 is TGTGCCTGGCTGGGGGTAAACGAGCAGTACTTC.

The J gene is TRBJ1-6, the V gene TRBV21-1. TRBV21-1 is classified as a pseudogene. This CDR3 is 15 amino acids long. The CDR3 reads CASGPESSYNSPLHF. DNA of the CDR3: TGTGCCAGCGGACCCGAGAGCTCCTATAATTCACCCCTCCACTTT.

The CDR3 reads CASSAGDVYGYTF. As DNA, the CDR3 is TGTGCCAGCAGCGCCGGGGACGTCTATGGCTACACCTTC. V and J are TRBV7-2 and TRBJ1-2; tentative D call: TRBD1 (5 bases). The V gene's germline CDR1 is SGHTA and CDR2 FQGNSA. The CDR3 has 13 residues. V was pared by 5 bases and J by 4 bases, with 11 bases between.

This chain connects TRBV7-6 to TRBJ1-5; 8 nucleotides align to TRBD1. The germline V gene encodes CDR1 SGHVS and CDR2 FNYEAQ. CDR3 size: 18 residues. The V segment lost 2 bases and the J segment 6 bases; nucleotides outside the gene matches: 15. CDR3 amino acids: CASSLLPARTGYVQPQHF. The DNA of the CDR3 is TGTGCCAGCAGCTTACTCCCGGCAAGGACAGGGTACGTTCAGCCCCAGCATTTT.

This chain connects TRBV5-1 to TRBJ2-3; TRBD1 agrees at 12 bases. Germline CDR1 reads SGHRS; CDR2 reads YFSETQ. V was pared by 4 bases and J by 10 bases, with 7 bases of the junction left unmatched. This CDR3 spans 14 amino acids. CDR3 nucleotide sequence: TGCGCCAGCAGCCCCGGGACAGGGGGCCGCGCGCAGTATTTT. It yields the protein CASSPGTGGRAQYF.

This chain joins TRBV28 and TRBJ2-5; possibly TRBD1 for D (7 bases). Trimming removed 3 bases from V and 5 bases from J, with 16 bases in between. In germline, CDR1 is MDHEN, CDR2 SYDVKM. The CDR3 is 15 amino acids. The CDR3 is CASSLTGIGGETQYF. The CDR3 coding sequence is TGTGCCAGCAGTTTGACAGGGATAGGGGGGGAGACCCAGTACTTC.

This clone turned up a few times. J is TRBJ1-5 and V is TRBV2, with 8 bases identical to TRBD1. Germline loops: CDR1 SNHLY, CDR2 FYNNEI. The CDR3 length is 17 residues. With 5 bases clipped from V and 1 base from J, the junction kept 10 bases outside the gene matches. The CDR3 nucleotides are TGTGCCAGCAGTACCGGACAGGGCTCTTCAAGCAATCAGCCCCAGCATTTT. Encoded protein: CASSTGQGSSSNQPQHF.

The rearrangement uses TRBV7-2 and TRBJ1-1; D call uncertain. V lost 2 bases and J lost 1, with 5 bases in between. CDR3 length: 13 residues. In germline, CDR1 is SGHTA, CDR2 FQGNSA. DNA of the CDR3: TGTGCCAGCAGCTTACTTACGAACACTGAAGCTTTCTTT. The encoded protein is CASSLLTNTEAFF.

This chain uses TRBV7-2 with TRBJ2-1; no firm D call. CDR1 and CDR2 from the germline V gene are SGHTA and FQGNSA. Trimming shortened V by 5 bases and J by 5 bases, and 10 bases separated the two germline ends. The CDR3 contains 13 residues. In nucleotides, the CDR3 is TGTGCCAGCAGCCCCACCGATGACAATGAGCAGTTCTTC. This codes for CASSPTDDNEQFF. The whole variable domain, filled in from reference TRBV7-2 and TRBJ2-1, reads GAGVSQSPSNKVTEKGKDVELRCDPISGHTALYWYRQSLGQGLEFLIYFQGNSAPDKSGLPSDRFSAERTGGSVSTLTIQRTQQEDSAVYLCASSPTDDNEQFFGPGTRLTVL.

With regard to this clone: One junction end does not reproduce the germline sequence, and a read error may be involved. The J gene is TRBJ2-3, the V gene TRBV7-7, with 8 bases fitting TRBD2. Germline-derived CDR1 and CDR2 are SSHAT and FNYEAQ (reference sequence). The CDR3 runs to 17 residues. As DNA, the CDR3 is TGTGCTAGCAGCCCCACCGGATCCGGGGGGGATGAGGTGGCGCAGTATTTT. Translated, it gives CASSPTGSGGDEVAQYF.

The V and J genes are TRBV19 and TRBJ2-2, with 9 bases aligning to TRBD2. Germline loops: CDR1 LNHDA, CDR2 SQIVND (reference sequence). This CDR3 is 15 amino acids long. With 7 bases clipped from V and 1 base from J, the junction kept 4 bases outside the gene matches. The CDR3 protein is CASTRREGNTGELFF. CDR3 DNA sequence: TGTGCCAGTACCCGGCGGGAGGGGAACACCGGGGAGCTGTTTTTT.